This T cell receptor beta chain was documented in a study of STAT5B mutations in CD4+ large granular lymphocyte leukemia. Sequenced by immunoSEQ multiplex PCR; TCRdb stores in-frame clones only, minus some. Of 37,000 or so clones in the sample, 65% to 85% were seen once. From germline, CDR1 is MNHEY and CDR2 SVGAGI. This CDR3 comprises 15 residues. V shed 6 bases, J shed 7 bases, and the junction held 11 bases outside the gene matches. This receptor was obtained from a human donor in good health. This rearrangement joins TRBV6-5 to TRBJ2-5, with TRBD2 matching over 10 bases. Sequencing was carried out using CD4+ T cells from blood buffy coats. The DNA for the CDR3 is TGTGCCAGCAGGCGACTAGCGGGCCACCAGGGGACCCAGTACTTC. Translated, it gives CASRRLAGHQGTQYF.